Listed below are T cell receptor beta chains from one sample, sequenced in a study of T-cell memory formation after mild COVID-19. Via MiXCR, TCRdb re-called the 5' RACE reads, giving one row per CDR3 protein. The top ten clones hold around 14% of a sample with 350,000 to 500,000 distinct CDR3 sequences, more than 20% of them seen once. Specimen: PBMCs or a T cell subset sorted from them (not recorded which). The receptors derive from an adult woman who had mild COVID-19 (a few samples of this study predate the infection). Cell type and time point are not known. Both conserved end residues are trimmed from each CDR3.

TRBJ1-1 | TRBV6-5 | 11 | ASRGHLNTEAF
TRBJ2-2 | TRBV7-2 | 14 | ASSLGLAGSTGELF
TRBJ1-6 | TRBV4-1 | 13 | ASSQDFTVRAPLH
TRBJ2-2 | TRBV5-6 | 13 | ASSFFTVGTGELF
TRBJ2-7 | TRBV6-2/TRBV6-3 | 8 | ASRQHEQY
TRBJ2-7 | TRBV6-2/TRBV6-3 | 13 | ASSPGLGNYYEQY
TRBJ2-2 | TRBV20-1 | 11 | SAEWGGAGELF
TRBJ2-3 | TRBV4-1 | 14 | ASSQAGLAGVDTQY
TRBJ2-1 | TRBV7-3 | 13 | ASSLGLSFYNEQF
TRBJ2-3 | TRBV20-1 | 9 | SARIPDTQY
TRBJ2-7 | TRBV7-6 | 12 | ASSPGQGVGEQY
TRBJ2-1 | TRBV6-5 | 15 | ASSWEAGRVSYNEQF
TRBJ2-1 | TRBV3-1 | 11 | ASSQASYNEQF
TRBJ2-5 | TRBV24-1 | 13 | ATSDPAYGLETQY
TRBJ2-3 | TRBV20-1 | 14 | SARGASGRWADTQY
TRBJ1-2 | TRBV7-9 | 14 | ASSLARGQANYGYT
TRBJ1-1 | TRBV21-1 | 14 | LEGAGKRYRTTEAF
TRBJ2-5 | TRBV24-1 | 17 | ATSDPPGQGARGQETQY
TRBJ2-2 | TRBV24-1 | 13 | ATRVGTSDTGELF
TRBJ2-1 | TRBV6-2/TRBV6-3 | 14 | ASRKDRLRSYNEQF
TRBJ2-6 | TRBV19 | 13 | ASSQSFAGANVLT
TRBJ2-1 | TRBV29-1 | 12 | SARVSFSYNEQF
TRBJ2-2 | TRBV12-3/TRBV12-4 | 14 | ASSPASGINTGELF
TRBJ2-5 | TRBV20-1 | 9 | SARLGETQY
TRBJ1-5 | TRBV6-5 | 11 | ASSPTIWQSQH
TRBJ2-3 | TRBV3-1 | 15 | ASSQEYRWGSTDTQY
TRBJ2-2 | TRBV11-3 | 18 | ASSTPGGLAGNWDTGELF
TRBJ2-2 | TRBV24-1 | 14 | ATRDDGQVSAGELF
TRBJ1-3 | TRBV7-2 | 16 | ASSFLASGTGCGNTIY
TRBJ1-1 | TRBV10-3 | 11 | AISKDENTEAF
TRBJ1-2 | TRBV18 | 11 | ASSPRVTYGYT
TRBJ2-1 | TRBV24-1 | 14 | ATSDLRGGSYNEQF
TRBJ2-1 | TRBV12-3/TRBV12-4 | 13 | ASSATRGLANEQF
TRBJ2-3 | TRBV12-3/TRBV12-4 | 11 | ASRRTGGNTQY
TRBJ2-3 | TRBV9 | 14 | ASSVGGDRLSDTQY
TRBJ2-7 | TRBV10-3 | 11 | AISGQGAVEQY
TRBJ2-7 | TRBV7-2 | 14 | ASSSGPTLSSYEQY
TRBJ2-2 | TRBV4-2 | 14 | ASSQDRGRNTGELF
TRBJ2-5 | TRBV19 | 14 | ASSTRDRGPLGTQY
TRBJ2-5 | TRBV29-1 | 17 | SVEMGLAGGPIPQETQY
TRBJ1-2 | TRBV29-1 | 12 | SVELTGADYGYT
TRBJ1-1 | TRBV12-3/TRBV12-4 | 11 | ASSPRRGPEAF
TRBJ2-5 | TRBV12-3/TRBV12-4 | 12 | ASSPGLASETQY
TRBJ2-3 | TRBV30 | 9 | AWSPINTQY
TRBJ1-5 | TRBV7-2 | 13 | ASSPRTGWNQPQH
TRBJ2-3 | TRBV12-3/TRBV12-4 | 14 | ASSLGGGAARGTQY
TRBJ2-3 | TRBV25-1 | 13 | ASSELGQDTDTQY
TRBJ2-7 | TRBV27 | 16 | ASSLKPQGQGAVCEQY
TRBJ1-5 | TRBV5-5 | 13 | ASSSSPPGNQPQH
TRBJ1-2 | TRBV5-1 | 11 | ASSASTGGGYT
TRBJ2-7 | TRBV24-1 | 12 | ATSRGPNSYEQY